These 20 T cell receptor beta chains came from one sample sequenced in a study of OX40 agonist ivuxolimab in advanced cancers. Assay used: immunoSEQ multiplex PCR; TCRdb lists only in-frame clones, some missing. The repertoire has some 99,000 clones, 80% to 95% of them found once; the top ten carry around 1.5%. The material was CD4+ or CD8+ T cells sorted from blood, obtained in a trial of the OX40 agonist ivuxolimab. The receptors were sampled from an adult with an advanced solid tumor such as melanoma, head and neck, liver or kidney cancer.

This chain joins TRBV6-5 and TRBJ1-1; D perhaps matches TRBD1 (5 bases). Germline V gene lookup returns CDR1 MNHEY and CDR2 SVGAGI. V was cut by 4 bases and J by 2 bases, with 11 bases left in between. The CDR3 length is 14 residues. The CDR3 coding sequence is TGTGCCAGCAGTTGGGGACGGATTAACACTGAAGCTTTCTTT. This translates into CASSWGRINTEAFF.

The chain combines TRBV4-3 with TRBJ2-1; a possible D gene is TRBD2 (5 bases). V lost 4 bases and J lost 2, with 18 bases in between. The CDR3 loop spans 17 amino acids. CDR1 and CDR2 (germline): LGHNA, YSLEER. The CDR3 region has the DNA TGCGCCAGCAGCCTATCCGCTTTGTCCGGGACCTACAATGAGCAGTTCTTC. Amino acids: CASSLSALSGTYNEQFF.

The gene calls are TRBV11-3 and TRBJ2-7; D uncertain. CDR3 length equals 14 residues. The V end was cut by 5 bases, the J end by 1 base, with 12 bases between. Germline CDR1 is SGHNT and CDR2 is YENEEA. The CDR3 sequence: CASSPLGVSYEQYF. The CDR3 DNA sequence: TGTGCCAGCAGCCCCCTTGGGGTTTCCTACGAGCAGTACTTC.

The chain has TRBV9 and TRBJ2-7, with TRBD1 as a possible D gene (6 bases). The V gene lost 0 bases and the J gene lost 5 bases, with 9 bases spanning the gap. CDR1 is SGDLS, CDR2 YYNGEE, per germline. CDR3 length: 13 amino acids. The CDR3 protein is CASSVGTAHEQYF. The CDR3 DNA is TGTGCCAGCAGCGTAGGGACAGCCCACGAGCAGTACTTC.

This clone occurred once. The V and J genes are TRBV28 and TRBJ1-6; perhaps TRBD1 as D (6 bases). Trimming shortened V by 6 bases and J by 8 bases, and 14 bases separated the two germline ends. CDR1 MDHEN and CDR2 SYDVKM come from the germline V gene. The CDR3 loop spans 14 amino acids. The CDR3 DNA reads TGTGCCAGCAGGAAGGGGCAGGGGCATTCACCCCTCCACTTT. Protein product: CASRKGQGHSPLHF.

The V gene is TRBV7-2, the J gene TRBJ1-4, with 9 bases that match TRBD1. V dropped 5 bases and J dropped 7; count of bases not matched to a gene: 5. This CDR3 contains 14 residues. Germline V gene data show CDR1 as SGHTA and CDR2 as FQGNSA. CDR3: CASSLDRGSEKLFF. For the CDR3, the DNA is TGTGCCAGCAGCCTGGACAGGGGAAGTGAAAAACTGTTTTTT.

This clone appeared a few times. The chain carries TRBV6-5 and TRBJ2-1; 7 bases are shared with TRBD1. The germline CDR1 and CDR2 sequences are MNHEY and SVGAGI. With V trimmed by 6 bases and J by 0 bases, 5 bases remained unmatched. This CDR3 comprises 15 residues. The CDR3 sequence is CASRLAGGSYNEQFF. DNA for the CDR3: TGTGCCAGCAGGCTAGCAGGGGGCTCCTACAATGAGCAGTTCTTC.

V and J are TRBV4-1 and TRBJ1-5; possibly TRBD1 for D (6 bases). Germline CDR1 reads MGHRA; CDR2 reads YSYEKL. CDR3 length equals 17 residues. The V end lost 4 bases, the J end lost 1 base, and 17 bases lay between the germline ends. The DNA of the CDR3 is TGCGCCAGCAGCCGGGACACCTCCTTTATCAGCAATCAGCCCCAGCATTTT. Translation gives CASSRDTSFISNQPQHF.

CDR3 sequence: CASSLPTPGRGGIYEQYF. CDR3 bases: TGTGCCAGCAGTTTACCAACCCCGGGCAGGGGAGGTATCTACGAGCAGTACTTC. The rearrangement joins TRBV28 to TRBJ2-7; D may be TRBD1 or TRBD2 (6 bases each). V was shortened by 2 bases and J by 3 bases, with 23 bases between the two germline ends. Per germline, CDR1 MDHEN and CDR2 SYDVKM. The CDR3 consists of 18 residues. The variable domain in full, completed from reference TRBV28 and TRBJ2-7, reads DVKVTQSSRYLVKRTGEKVFLECVQDMDHENMFWYRQDPGLGLRLIYFSYDVKMKEKGDIPEGYSVSREKKERFSLILESASTNQTSMYLCASSLPTPGRGGIYEQYFGPGTRLTVT.

This chain joins TRBV6-5 and TRBJ2-5; TRBD1 agrees at 7 bases. CDR1 and CDR2 from the germline V gene are MNHEY and SVGAGI. Unmatched junction bases numbered 1, after V lost 4 bases and J lost 2 bases. The CDR3 runs to 13 residues. CDR3 DNA: TGTGCCAGCAGTTTACAGGGGCAAGAGACCCAGTACTTC. This encodes CASSLQGQETQYF.

The V and J genes are TRBV19 and TRBJ1-1; no definite D call. Germline lookup yields CDR1 LNHDA and CDR2 SQIVND (reference sequence). V lost 3 bases, J lost 1 base, and 6 bases lay in between. This CDR3 region has 13 residues. CDR3 region: CASSMGANTEAFF. The CDR3, as DNA: TGTGCCAGTAGTATGGGAGCGAACACTGAAGCTTTCTTT. Drawing the rest from reference TRBV19 and TRBJ1-1, the complete variable domain is DGGITQSPKYLFRKEGQNVTLSCEQNLNHDAMYWYRQDPGQGLRLIYYSQIVNDFQKGDIAEGYSVSREKKESFPLTVTSAQKNPTAFYLCASSMGANTEAFFGQGTRLTVV.

This clone has just a few counts. The chain links TRBV19 to TRBJ1-5; 7 bases align to TRBD1. Germline V gene lookup returns CDR1 LNHDA and CDR2 SQIVND (reference sequence). V dropped 1 base and J dropped 5; count of bases not matched to a gene: 8. This CDR3 region has 16 residues. The CDR3 reads CASSIGVTGLDQPQHF. For the CDR3, the DNA is TGTGCCAGTAGTATAGGCGTGACAGGGTTGGATCAGCCCCAGCATTTT.

The V gene is TRBV6-5, the J gene TRBJ2-7, with D hard to call. Germline V gene sequence: CDR1 MNHEY, CDR2 SVGAGI. This CDR3 contains 14 residues. V was shortened by 2 bases and J by 0 bases, with 8 bases between the two germline ends. For the CDR3, the DNA is TGTGCCAGCAGTTACGACCAGTTCTCCTACGAGCAGTACTTC. It is translated as CASSYDQFSYEQYF.

The chain has TRBV4-2 and TRBJ1-3, with 7 positions matching TRBD1. The length of the CDR3 is 17 residues. V shed 3 bases and J 3 bases; nucleotides not matched to a gene: 11. Per the germline V gene, CDR1 is LGHNA and CDR2 is YNFKEQ. The CDR3 DNA reads TGTGCCAGCAGCCAGGGTCAGGGACAGATAATTGGAAACACCATATATTTT. This translates into CASSQGQGQIIGNTIYF.

The chain recombines TRBV30 with TRBJ1-2, with D maybe TRBD1 (5 bases). Germline values: CDR1 GTSNPN, CDR2 SVGIG (reference sequence). Trimming removed 7 bases at V and 7 bases at J, with 19 bases between. CDR3 length equals 13 residues. The CDR3: CAFQVGGESGYTF. Written as DNA, the CDR3 is TGTGCCTTCCAAGTGGGGGGGGAGAGTGGCTACACCTTC.

The CDR3 loop reads CASSLGQGISEQFF. CDR3 nucleotides: TGCGCCAGCAGCTTGGGACAGGGGATTTCTGAGCAGTTCTTC. This chain joins TRBV5-1 and TRBJ2-1; 8 bases are a match to TRBD1. Germline CDR1 and CDR2: SGHRS and YFSETQ. The CDR3 loop spans 14 amino acids. Trimming at V came to 0 bases and at J to 9 bases, leaving 5 bases not matched to a gene.

J is TRBJ2-4 and V is TRBV5-6, with D uncertain. This CDR3 is 14 amino acids long. Trimming shortened V by 4 bases and J by 2 bases, and 10 bases separated the two germline ends. The germline gives CDR1 SGHDT, CDR2 YYEEEE. CDR3 DNA sequence: TGTGCCAGCAGCATTGGACCGACCAAAAACATTCAGTACTTC. Translating it yields CASSIGPTKNIQYF.

This chain links TRBV10-3 with TRBJ2-3; possible D gene TRBD1, 5 bases. Trimming shortened V by 6 bases and J by 5 bases, and 9 bases separated the two germline ends. The CDR3 runs 12 residues. The germline gives CDR1 ENHRY, CDR2 SYGVKD. The CDR3 bases are TGTGCCATCAGCAGGGTGGGAGATACGCAGTATTTT. It encodes CAISRVGDTQYF.

The genes are TRBV5-8 and TRBJ1-4, with no clear D. Trimming took off 0 bases at V and 5 bases at J, with 17 bases between the two ends. CDR1 is SGHTS and CDR2 is YDEGEE in the germline V gene. The CDR3 is 17 amino acids. The CDR3 DNA is TGTGCCAGCAGCTTGGGGGTTGCCGAGTCCCTCAATGAAAAACTGTTTTTT. Protein sequence: CASSLGVAESLNEKLFF. The variable domain in full, completed from reference TRBV5-8 and TRBJ1-4, reads EAGVTQSPTHLIKTRGQQATLRCSPISGHTSVYWYQQALGLGLQFLLWYDEGEERNRGNFPPRFSGRQFPNYSSELNVNALELEDSALYLCASSLGVAESLNEKLFFGSGTQLSVL.

This chain links TRBV12-2 with TRBJ1-5; the DNA was not used to check the table's D call, TRBD1. TRBV12-2 is listed as a pseudogene. The CDR3 consists of 16 residues. CDR3 amino acids: CASRLADRGRHQPQHF. The CDR3 DNA follows: TGTGCAAGTCGCTTAGCGGACAGGGGGCGGCATCAGCCCCAGCATTTT.